The source of this T cell receptor beta chain is a study of spatial heterogeneity in lung cancer (dated by TCRdb to between 2018 and 2021). With respect to the entire study: Beta-chain transcripts were consistently detected in greater numbers than alpha-chain transcripts, which likely reflects a higher abundance of beta-chain transcripts. In non-small cell lung cancer, the study quantitatively compared TCR alpha and beta repertoires across several tumor regions, matched nontumor lung, and blood. In the raw uncorrected reads, each unique combination of TCR and UMI appeared on average more than ten times. In tumor regions, TCR transcript counts showed a strong correlation with a T cell transcriptional module score derived from matched bulk RNA-seq. At surgery, both alpha and beta chains were TCR-sequenced in some 220 tumor regions, 63 to 65 matched nontumor lung samples and 56 PBMC samples. TCR repertoire features were related to nonsynonymous mutation counts determined by whole-exome sequencing of tumor tissue. Overall study results and their limits: Additional single-cell paired TCR alpha and beta sequencing was considered necessary to confirm, at a functional level, the hypothesis that regional TCRs recognize regional mutations. The tumor nonsynonymous mutation count correlated with the number of expanded intratumoral alpha and beta TCRs. Estimated TCR-seq coverage of tumor T cells was only roughly 7% for alpha chains and around 14% for beta chains. Counts of ubiquitous and regional expanded TCRs were found to correlate with counts of ubiquitous and regional nonsynonymous mutations, respectively.

Compared with the rest of its sample, this clonotype is large (0.1 to 1%). No antigen is known for it. Per-base qualities were not stored, and no clone one base away is much larger. Reading the label with the study, this specimen's time point is: sample taken at primary tumor resection. The donors were fewer than 90 patients from the lung TRACERx cohort who had early-stage, untreated non-small cell lung cancer. Whole RNA extracted from tumor and nontumor lung tissue, or from cryopreserved PBMC samples, was used for TCR sequencing without cell sorting. Patients were selected for TCR sequencing only if sufficient RNA was available from at least two tumor regions. Before selection, tumor and adjacent nontumor lung specimens were reviewed by a lung pathologist. V was cut back by 5 bases and J by 7 bases, leaving a gap of 11 bases between them. There are 13 amino acids in the CDR3, from cysteine to phenylalanine inclusive. Only the CDR3 portion is preserved as DNA: 39 bases, with reading frame beginning at the first base. In the germline V gene (reference sequence), CDR1 corresponds to LNHNV and CDR2 to YYDKDF.

Libraries were constructed by 5' RACE. TCRdb shows the sequencer as NextSeq 500. The TCR library protocol attached a unique molecular identifier to each TCR cDNA molecule to allow correction of PCR and sequencing errors. The original pipeline was this. Decombinator tools were used for TCR identification, UMI-based error correction and CDR3 extraction. TCRs above a frequency of 2 per 1,000, corresponding to the top 1% of the tumor frequency distribution, were defined as expanded. Expanded tumor TCRs were classed as regional if statistically deemed absent (corrected P<0.05) from at least one tumor region, otherwise ubiquitous. Each repertoire was subsampled 100 times to 5,000 TCRs, after which Renyi diversity was computed with the R vegan package. To build CDR3 similarity networks, amino acid triplet string-kernel similarity was used, and CDR3s were connected when their pairwise similarity was above 0.82. The public reads were quality trimmed at Q25 with fastp and then assembled into clones with MiXCR by TCRdb, keeping productive beta chains. Every entry covers one CDR3 protein and lists the most common genes and DNA from its rows. The V and J calls, along with clone size, are taken from TCRdb and not from the paper's own processing. The sample data list about 7,200 distinct CDR3 sequences, and 9.5% to 12% of these were observed just once. 10% of the sample comes from the top ten.

This sample comprised lung tumor tissue, obtained at surgery. This sequence originates from a female donor with early-stage non-small cell lung cancer. Here the chain combines TRBV15 and TRBJ2-2; 5 matching bases give a weak D call of TRBD1. The CDR3 region: CATSVTGDGELFF. The DNA is as follows: TGTGCCACCAGCGTAACAGGAGACGGGGAGCTGTTTTTT.